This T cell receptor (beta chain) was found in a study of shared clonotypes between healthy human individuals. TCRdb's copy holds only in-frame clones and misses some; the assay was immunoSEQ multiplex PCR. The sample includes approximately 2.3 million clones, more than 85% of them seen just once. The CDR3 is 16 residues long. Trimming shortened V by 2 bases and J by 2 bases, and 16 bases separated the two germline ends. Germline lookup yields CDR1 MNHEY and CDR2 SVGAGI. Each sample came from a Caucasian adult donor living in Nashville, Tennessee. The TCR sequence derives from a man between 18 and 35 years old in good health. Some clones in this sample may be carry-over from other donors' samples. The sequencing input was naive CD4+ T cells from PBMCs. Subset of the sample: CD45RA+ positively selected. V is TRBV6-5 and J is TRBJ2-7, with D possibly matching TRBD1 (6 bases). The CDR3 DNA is TGTGCCAGCAGTTACAGGCTCACAGGGAGAACCTACGAGCAGTACTTC. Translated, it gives CASSYRLTGRTYEQYF.